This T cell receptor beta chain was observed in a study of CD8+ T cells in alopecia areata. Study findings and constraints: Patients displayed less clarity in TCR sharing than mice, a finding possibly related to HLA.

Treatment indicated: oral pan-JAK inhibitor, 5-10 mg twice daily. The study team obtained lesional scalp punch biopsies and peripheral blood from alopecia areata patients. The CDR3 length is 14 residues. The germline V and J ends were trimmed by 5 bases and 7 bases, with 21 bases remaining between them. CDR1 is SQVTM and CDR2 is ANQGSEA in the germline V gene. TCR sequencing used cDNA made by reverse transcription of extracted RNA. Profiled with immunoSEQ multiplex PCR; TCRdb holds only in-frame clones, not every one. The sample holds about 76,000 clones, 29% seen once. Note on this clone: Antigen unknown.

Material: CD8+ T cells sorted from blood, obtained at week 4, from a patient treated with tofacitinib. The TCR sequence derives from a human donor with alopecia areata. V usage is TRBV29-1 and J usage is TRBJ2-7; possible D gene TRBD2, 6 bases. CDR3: CSVPTPGLVGEQYF. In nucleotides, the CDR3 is TGCAGCGTTCCCACCCCGGGACTGGTGGGGGAGCAGTACTTC.